This TCR beta chain was identified during a study of blood T cell repertoires in COVID-19. Overall study: Sample material is recorded as cDNA or gDNA derived from T cells, B-cell-depleted T cells, or PBMCs.

Clones were sequenced by immunoSEQ multiplex PCR, and TCRdb holds only the in-frame ones, with some missing. The table lists approximately 120,000 clones, around 86% of them singletons. Assignments of participants to cohorts depended upon their own reported clinical history. Germline V gene sequence: CDR1 SGHRS, CDR2 YFSETQ. V was clipped by 4 bases and J by 2 bases, with 14 bases between them. This CDR3 region has 15 residues. The sequencing sample was made of PBMCs or T cells enriched from blood (not recorded which). This TCR derives from a man younger than 45 who had recovered from COVID-19. The V call is TRBV5-1, the J call TRBJ2-3, with D tentatively TRBD2 (5 bases). Here the CDR3 reads CASSLYPGDTDTQYF. The CDR3 region has the DNA TGCGCCAGCAGCCTGTACCCCGGGGACACAGATACGCAGTATTTT.